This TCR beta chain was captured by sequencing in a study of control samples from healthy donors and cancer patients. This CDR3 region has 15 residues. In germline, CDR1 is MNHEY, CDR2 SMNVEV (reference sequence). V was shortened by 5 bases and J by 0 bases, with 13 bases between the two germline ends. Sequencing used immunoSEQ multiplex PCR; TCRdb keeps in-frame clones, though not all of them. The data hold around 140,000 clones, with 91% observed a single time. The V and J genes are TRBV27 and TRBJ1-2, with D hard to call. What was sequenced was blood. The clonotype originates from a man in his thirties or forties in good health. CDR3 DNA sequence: TGTGCCAGCAGTCGTAAGGGAATTTCTAACTATGGCTACACCTTC. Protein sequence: CASSRKGISNYGYTF.